Following are 18 T cell receptor beta chains from one sample sequenced in a study of shared clonotypes between healthy human individuals (dated by TCRdb to 2020 to 2022). The library was prepared using the immunoSEQ multiplex PCR assay. Here the immuneACCESS table is served through TCRdb, limited to in-frame sequences with V and J called. Missing clones are a known gap in these copies; in checked studies unresolved V genes cover under half, and the rest lacks a known reason. Across this sample there are 2 million to 2.5 million clones, with roughly 94% seen only once. Around 0.13% of the sample is in the top ten clones. Material: naive CD4+ T cells sorted from blood. The sample's cell subset or site, from its label and the paper: CD45RA+ positively selected. The receptors shown here come from a man aged 18 to 29 in good health.

V is TRBV28 and J is TRBJ1-4; possible D gene TRBD1, 6 bases. Trimming stripped 5 bases from V and 5 bases from J, with 21 bases between. Germline V gene data show CDR1 as MDHEN and CDR2 as SYDVKM. This CDR3 comprises 17 residues. The CDR3 coding sequence is TGTGCCAGCAGTCCCCATACAGGGACGGGGGAAAATGAAAAACTGTTTTTT. Translating gives CASSPHTGTGENEKLFF.

About this clone itself: Other DNA sequences within the sample encode an identical CDR3. The rearrangement links TRBV5-1 to TRBJ1-1; the D is unclear. The germline CDR1 and CDR2 sequences are SGHRS and YFSETQ. The CDR3 is 13 residues long. Trimming took off 4 bases at V and 1 base at J, with 8 bases between the two ends. The CDR3 sequence is CASSQTGNTEAFF. CDR3 sequence (DNA): TGCGCCAGCAGCCAGACCGGGAACACTGAAGCTTTCTTT.

The chain joins TRBV5-4 to TRBJ2-4; D might be TRBD1 or TRBD2, each matching 7 bases. Germline assignment: CDR1 SGHNT and CDR2 YYREEE (reference sequence). The CDR3 loop spans 14 amino acids. V was pared by 4 bases and J by 3 bases, with 11 bases between. The CDR3 spells CASSGGDSKNIQYF. The CDR3 coding sequence is TGTGCCAGCAGCGGGGGGGACAGCAAAAACATTCAGTACTTC.

The CDR3 protein is CASSEFRRDADTQYF. CDR3 nucleotides: TGTGCCAGCAGTGAATTTCGACGAGATGCGGATACGCAGTATTTT. The V gene is TRBV25-1, the J gene TRBJ2-3; no definite D call. Germline-derived CDR1 and CDR2 are MGHDK and SYGVNS. V lost 1 base and J 6 bases, leaving 14 bases between the germline ends. The CDR3 covers 15 residues. Based on the CDR3 plus reference TRBV25-1 and TRBJ2-3, the full variable domain is EADIYQTPRYLVIGTGKKITLECSQTMGHDKMYWYQQDPGMELHLIHYSYGVNSTEKGDLSSESTVSRIRTEHFPLTLESARPSHTSQYLCASSEFRRDADTQYFGPGTRLTVL.

V and J are TRBV7-2 and TRBJ2-3, with 15 bases fitting TRBD2. Per germline, CDR1 SGHTA and CDR2 FQGNSA. V lost 4 bases and J lost 3; bases outside the gene matches: 11. CDR3 length equals 19 residues. The CDR3 sequence: CASSSPRPGLAGGTDTQYF. Written as DNA, the CDR3 is TGTGCCAGCAGCTCCCCCCGGCCGGGACTAGCGGGAGGTACAGATACGCAGTATTTT.

The chain links TRBV19 to TRBJ2-7; TRBD2 matches at 7 bases. CDR1 and CDR2 (germline): LNHDA, SQIVND (reference sequence). The CDR3 extends over 15 amino acids. V lost 5 bases, J lost 2 bases, and 9 bases stayed unmatched. CDR3 nucleotides: TGTGCCAGTAGTTTGTCCGGGACTAATACCTACGAGCAGTACTTC. It yields the protein CASSLSGTNTYEQYF. Based on the CDR3 plus reference TRBV19 and TRBJ2-7, the full variable domain is DGGITQSPKYLFRKEGQNVTLSCEQNLNHDAMYWYRQDPGQGLRLIYYSQIVNDFQKGDIAEGYSVSREKKESFPLTVTSAQKNPTAFYLCASSLSGTNTYEQYFGPGTRLTVT.

This clone was seen just once. This sequence joins TRBV28 and TRBJ2-7; 9 bases map to TRBD1. The V gene end was trimmed by 5 bases and the J gene end by 3 bases; junction bases not matched to a gene: 8. This CDR3 spans 15 amino acids. Germline-derived CDR1 and CDR2 are MDHEN and SYDVKM. This chain's CDR3 is CASSIRQGGVYEQYF. In nucleotides, the CDR3 is TGTGCCAGCAGTATCCGACAGGGGGGTGTCTACGAGCAGTACTTC.

This sequence joins TRBV27 and TRBJ1-4, with D unclear. This CDR3 spans 12 amino acids. With 8 bases removed from V and 7 bases from J, the gap between germline ends came to 11 bases. Germline CDR1 and CDR2: MNHEY and SMNVEV (reference sequence). CDR3 nucleotide sequence: TGTGCCAGCGGTTCACGGGTTGAAAAACTGTTTTTT. Amino acid sequence: CASGSRVEKLFF.

The chain carries TRBV20-1 and TRBJ2-1; D possibly uses TRBD1 or TRBD2 (5 bases each). V lost 8 bases to trimming and J lost 4 bases, with 9 bases between them. CDR3 length equals 11 residues. Germline CDR1 DFQATT, CDR2 SNEGSKA (reference sequence). CDR3 protein: CSPGGYNEQFF. As DNA, the CDR3 is TGCAGTCCTGGGGGTTACAATGAGCAGTTCTTC.

This clone showed up just once. The chain employs TRBV7-9 and TRBJ2-3; the D gene is possibly TRBD2 (6 bases). The CDR3 sequence is 13 residues long. Germline loops: CDR1 SEHNR, CDR2 FQNEAQ (reference sequence). V gave up 5 bases and J gave up 4 bases, with 10 bases separating them. The DNA for the CDR3 is TGTGCCAGCAGCACTAGCTTCCCAGATACGCAGTATTTT. Its translation is CASSTSFPDTQYF.

The chain joins TRBV5-1 to TRBJ1-2, with D unresolved. Germline loops: CDR1 SGHRS, CDR2 YFSETQ. The CDR3 loop spans 13 amino acids. V lost 3 bases and J lost 7, with 13 bases in between. The CDR3 DNA reads TGCGCCAGCAGCTATGGCGGGATCGCTGGCTACACCTTC. Translating it yields CASSYGGIAGYTF.

The chain links TRBV6-1 to TRBJ2-4, with 7 bases that match TRBD1. V was clipped by 4 bases and J by 2 bases; unmatched bases: 11. CDR1 and CDR2 from the germline V gene are MNHNS and SASEGT. The CDR3 is 17 residues long. This chain's CDR3 is CASSGPRGTETKNIQYF. In DNA, the CDR3 is TGTGCCAGCAGTGGTCCCCGTGGGACAGAGACCAAAAACATTCAGTACTTC.

This sequence joins TRBV11-2 and TRBJ2-7; D is perhaps TRBD1 (6 bases). Germline values: CDR1 SGHAT, CDR2 FQNNGV. This CDR3 is built from 15 residues. V lost 2 bases to trimming and J lost 3 bases, with 14 bases between them. CDR3 DNA sequence: TGTGCCAGCAGCTTATCAGCAGGGGACCTCTACGAGCAGTACTTC. The encoded protein is CASSLSAGDLYEQYF.

The chain joins TRBV10-3 to TRBJ2-7; D tentatively reads TRBD1 or TRBD2 (5 bases each). V was clipped by 7 bases and J by 0 bases, with 13 bases between them. The CDR3 is made up of 14 amino acids. Germline CDR1 reads ENHRY; CDR2 reads SYGVKD. The CDR3 sequence: CAINSRDGSYEQYF. The DNA for the CDR3 is TGTGCCATCAATTCCCGGGACGGCTCCTACGAGCAGTACTTC.

The CDR3 DNA follows: TGTGCCAGCAGAGGGGACGTTGCCACAGATACGCAGTATTTT. This codes for CASRGDVATDTQYF. This rearrangement joins TRBV6-1 to TRBJ2-3, with D possibly called TRBD1 or TRBD2 (5 bases each). V lost 6 bases and J lost 2, with 12 bases in between. Looked up from germline, CDR1 is MNHNS and CDR2 is SASEGT. This CDR3 has 14 residues.

This chain uses TRBV9 with TRBJ2-2; possible D gene TRBD1, 6 bases. The CDR3 totals 14 residues. CDR1 SGDLS and CDR2 YYNGEE come from the germline V gene. V lost 0 bases and J 7 bases, leaving 10 bases between the germline ends. CDR3 in DNA: TGTGCCAGCAGCGTAGCCGGACAGATCGGGGAGCTGTTTTTT. It is translated as CASSVAGQIGELFF. Filled out from reference TRBV9 and TRBJ2-2, the complete variable domain reads DSGVTQTPKHLITATGQRVTLRCSPRSGDLSVYWYQQSLDQGLQFLIQYYNGEERAKGNILERFSAQQFPDLHSELNLSSLELGDSALYFCASSVAGQIGELFFGEGSRLTVL.

The chain carries TRBV7-8 and TRBJ2-5; a possible D gene is TRBD1 (5 bases). This CDR3 comprises 16 residues. CDR1 SGHVS and CDR2 FQNEAQ come from the germline V gene. Trimming removed 5 bases from V and 1 base from J, with 17 bases in between. This chain's CDR3 is CASSQPQGLSQETQYF. The CDR3 DNA reads as TGTGCCAGCAGCCAACCGCAGGGTTTATCCCAAGAGACCCAGTACTTC.

The rearrangement uses TRBV6-5 and TRBJ1-1; TRBD1 aligns across 7 bases. V shed 6 bases and J 0 bases; nucleotides not matched to a gene: 7. Germline V lookup: CDR1 MNHEY, CDR2 SVGAGI. The CDR3 extends over 15 amino acids. CDR3 in amino acids: CASSPLGQLNTEAFF. In DNA, the CDR3 is TGTGCCAGCAGCCCCCTGGGACAGTTGAACACTGAAGCTTTCTTT.